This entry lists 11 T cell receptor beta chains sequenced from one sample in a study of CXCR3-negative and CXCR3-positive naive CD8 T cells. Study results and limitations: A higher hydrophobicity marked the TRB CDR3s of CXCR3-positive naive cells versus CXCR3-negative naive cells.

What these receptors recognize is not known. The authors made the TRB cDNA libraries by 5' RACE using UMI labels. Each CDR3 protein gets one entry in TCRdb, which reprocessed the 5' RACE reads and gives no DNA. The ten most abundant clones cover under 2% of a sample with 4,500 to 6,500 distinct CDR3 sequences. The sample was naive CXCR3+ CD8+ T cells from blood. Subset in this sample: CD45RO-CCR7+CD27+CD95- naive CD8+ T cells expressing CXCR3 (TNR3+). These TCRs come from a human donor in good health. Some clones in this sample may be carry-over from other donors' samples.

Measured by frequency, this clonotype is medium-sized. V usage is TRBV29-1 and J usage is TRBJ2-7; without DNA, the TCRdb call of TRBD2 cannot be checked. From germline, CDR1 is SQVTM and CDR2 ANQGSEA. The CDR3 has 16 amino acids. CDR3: CSVLREGDYQTYEQYF.

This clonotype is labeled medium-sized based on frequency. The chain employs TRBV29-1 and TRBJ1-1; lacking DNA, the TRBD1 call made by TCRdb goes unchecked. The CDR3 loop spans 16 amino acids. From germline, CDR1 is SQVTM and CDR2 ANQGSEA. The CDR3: CSVEDNIGVWNTEAFF.

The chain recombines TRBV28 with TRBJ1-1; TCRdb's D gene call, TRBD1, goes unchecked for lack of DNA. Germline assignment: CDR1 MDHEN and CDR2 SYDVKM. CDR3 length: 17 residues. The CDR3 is CASSLAGTGPFMAEAFF.

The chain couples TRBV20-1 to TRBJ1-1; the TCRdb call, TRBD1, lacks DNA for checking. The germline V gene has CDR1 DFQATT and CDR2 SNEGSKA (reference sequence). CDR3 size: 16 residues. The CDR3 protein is CSAAPFMDDWWTEAFF.

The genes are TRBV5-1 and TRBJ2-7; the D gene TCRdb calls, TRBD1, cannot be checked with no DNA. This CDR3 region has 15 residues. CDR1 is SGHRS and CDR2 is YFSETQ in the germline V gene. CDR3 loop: CASSLTGEAPYEQYF.

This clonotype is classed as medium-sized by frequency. Here the CDR3 reads CSVSTSGRNYNEQFF. The J gene is TRBJ2-1, the V gene TRBV29-1; TCRdb selects TRBD2, and the lack of DNA leaves this call unchecked. CDR1 SQVTM and CDR2 ANQGSEA come from the germline V gene. CDR3 length: 15 residues.

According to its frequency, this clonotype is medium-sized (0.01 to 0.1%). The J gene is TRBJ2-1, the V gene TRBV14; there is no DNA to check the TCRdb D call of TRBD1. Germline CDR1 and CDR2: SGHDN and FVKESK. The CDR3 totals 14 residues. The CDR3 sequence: CASSPTPGQSEQFF.

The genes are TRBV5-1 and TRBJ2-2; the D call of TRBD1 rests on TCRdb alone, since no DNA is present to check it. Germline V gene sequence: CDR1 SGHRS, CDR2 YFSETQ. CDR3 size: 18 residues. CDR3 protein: CASSYSGFGTENTGELFF.

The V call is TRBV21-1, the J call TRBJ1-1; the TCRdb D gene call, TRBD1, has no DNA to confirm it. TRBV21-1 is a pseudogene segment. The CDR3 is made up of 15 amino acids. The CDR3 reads CASTVGTGTDTEAFF.

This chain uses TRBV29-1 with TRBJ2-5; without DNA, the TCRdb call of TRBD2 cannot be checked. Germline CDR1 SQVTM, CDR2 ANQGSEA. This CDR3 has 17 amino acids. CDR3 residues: CSVGETAGTSGGETQYF.

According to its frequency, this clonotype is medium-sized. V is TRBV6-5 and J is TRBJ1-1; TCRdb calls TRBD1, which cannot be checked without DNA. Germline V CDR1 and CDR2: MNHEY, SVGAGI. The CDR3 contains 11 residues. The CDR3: CASKGGTEAFF.